These 21 T cell receptor beta chains originate from one sample sequenced in a study of early T cells in non-severe SARS-CoV-2 infection. From the 5' RACE reads, TCRdb called clonotypes with MiXCR, one entry per CDR3 protein. Altogether tens of thousands of distinct CDR3 sequences are present, about 6.3% being singletons, with the ten largest covering about 5.5%. Sequencing used whole blood. The source of these receptors is an adult who was a healthcare worker with PCR-confirmed SARS-CoV-2 infection or an uninfected control (not recorded which).

Only a few counts were recorded for this clonotype. The chain carries TRBV6-2 or TRBV6-3 and TRBJ2-7; maybe TRBD2 (6 bases). The V gene's germline CDR1 is MNHEY and CDR2 SVGEGT. This CDR3 is built from 14 residues. The V end was cut by 0 bases, the J end by 0 bases, with 6 bases between. Here the CDR3 reads CASSYSSGSYEQYF. In DNA, the CDR3 is TGTGCCAGCAGTTACTCTAGCGGCTCCTACGAGCAGTACTTC.

This clonotype occurred a few times. The V gene is TRBV11-2, the J gene TRBJ2-3, with 9 bases identical to TRBD2. Germline values: CDR1 SGHAT, CDR2 FQNNGV. The V segment lost 5 bases and the J segment 5 bases; nucleotides outside the gene matches: 20. The CDR3 runs 19 residues. The CDR3 loop reads CASSVRLAAVLRGRDTQYF. The CDR3 region has the DNA TGTGCCAGCAGCGTCAGACTAGCGGCTGTTCTAAGAGGTAGAGATACGCAGTATTTT.

This clonotype turned up a few times. V is TRBV6-2 or TRBV6-3 and J is TRBJ2-7, with 7 positions matching TRBD2. This CDR3 comprises 16 residues. The V gene's germline CDR1 is MNHEY and CDR2 SVGEGT. With V trimmed by 5 bases and J by 4 bases, 14 bases remained unmatched. DNA for the CDR3: TGTGCCAGCAGTCGAACCGGGACTACTAAATCATACGAGCAGTACTTC. Protein product: CASSRTGTTKSYEQYF.

The CDR3 DNA sequence: TGCGCCAGCAGTCGCGGGACTAGCGGGACATTGGATGAGCAGTTCTTC. It yields the protein CASSRGTSGTLDEQFF. This chain uses TRBV23-1 with TRBJ2-1; TRBD2 matches at 13 bases. TRBV23-1 has ORF status, its function being uncertain. CDR3 length: 16 amino acids. The V gene end was trimmed by 4 bases and the J gene end by 8 bases; junction bases not matched to a gene: 8.

The chain employs TRBV5-5 and TRBJ2-1, with 8 bases matching TRBD2. In germline, CDR1 is SGHKS, CDR2 YYEKEE (reference sequence). J gave up 0 bases and V 0 bases, and 5 bases lay outside the gene matches. The CDR3 sequence is 17 residues long. CDR3 in amino acids: CASSLGPGTSSYNEQFF. CDR3 in DNA: TGTGCCAGCAGCTTGGGTCCGGGGACTAGCTCCTACAATGAGCAGTTCTTC.

This clonotype was seen many times. This chain joins TRBV6-1 and TRBJ1-1; 9 nucleotides agree with TRBD1. The CDR3 contains 13 residues. The V gene's germline CDR1 is MNHNS and CDR2 SASEGT. The trim removed 11 bases at V and 1 base at J, leaving 5 bases unmatched. The CDR3 coding sequence is TGTGCCGGGGGACAGGGCCGGAACACTGAAGCTTTCTTT. Translated: CAGGQGRNTEAFF.

In its sample, this clonotype was seen many times. The junction departs from germline at one end; a sequencing error may be responsible. The CDR3 spells CSARDLWRAVF. CDR3 DNA: TGCAGTGCTAGAGATCTTTGGCGGGCCGTCTTC. The chain recombines TRBV20-1 with TRBJ1-2; D gene unclear. Germline V gene data show CDR1 as DFQATT and CDR2 as SNEGSKA (reference sequence). The CDR3 contains 11 residues.

This clonotype was seen a handful of times. The J gene is TRBJ2-6, the V gene TRBV7-8, with D tentatively TRBD1 or TRBD2 (5 bases each). Germline V gene sequence: CDR1 SGHVS, CDR2 FQNEAQ. There are 18 residues in the CDR3. Trimming removed 5 bases from V and 0 bases from J, with 17 bases in between. The CDR3 coding sequence is TGTGCCAGCAGCCCGGGCCAGAGGGGCTTCTCTGGGGCCAACGTCCTGACTTTC. It is translated as CASSPGQRGFSGANVLTF. The whole variable domain, remainder taken from reference TRBV7-8 and TRBJ2-6, is GAGVSQSPRYKVAKRGQDVALRCDPISGHVSLFWYQQALGQGPEFLTYFQNEAQLDKSGLPSDRFFAERPEGSVSTLKIQRTQQEDSAVYLCASSPGQRGFSGANVLTFGAGSRLTVL.

In its sample, this clonotype was seen many times. The CDR3 spells CASRYQGGSNTEAFF. For the CDR3, the DNA is TGTGCCAGCAGGTATCAGGGCGGATCGAACACTGAAGCTTTCTTT. This sequence joins TRBV3-1 and TRBJ1-1; perhaps TRBD1 as D (5 bases). With 6 bases removed from V and 1 base from J, the gap between germline ends came to 15 bases. CDR3 size: 15 residues. Per germline, CDR1 LGHDT and CDR2 YNNKEL (reference sequence).

The chain carries TRBV9 and TRBJ1-5; 7 positions agree with TRBD1. CDR1 is SGDLS and CDR2 is YYNGEE in the germline V gene. The V segment lost 5 bases and the J segment 3 bases; nucleotides outside the gene matches: 5. The CDR3 consists of 14 residues. Here the CDR3 DNA reads TGTGCCAGCAGTTCCGGGACAGACAATCAGCCCCAGCATTTT. It encodes CASSSGTDNQPQHF. Looking up the rest from reference TRBV9 and TRBJ1-5 gives the full variable domain: DSGVTQTPKHLITATGQRVTLRCSPRSGDLSVYWYQQSLDQGLQFLIQYYNGEERAKGNILERFSAQQFPDLHSELNLSSLELGDSALYFCASSSGTDNQPQHFGDGTRLSIL.

This clonotype was observed many times. This chain links TRBV4-1 with TRBJ1-6; D gene uncertain. Looked up from germline, CDR1 is MGHRA and CDR2 is YSYEKL. The CDR3 is 17 amino acids. Trimming cost V 0 bases and J 3 bases, with 12 bases left between them. The DNA for the CDR3 is TGCGCCAGCAGCCAAGATCGTGGGGTCGACTATAATTCACCCCTCCACTTT. Its protein is CASSQDRGVDYNSPLHF.

This clonotype was counted ten times or more. This CDR3 is CASSAWTDKSHEQYF. CDR3 nucleotide sequence: TGTGCCAGCAGTGCTTGGACAGACAAGTCCCACGAGCAGTACTTC. This chain uses TRBV28 with TRBJ2-7, with a weak D call TRBD1 (6 bases). CDR1 and CDR2 (germline): MDHEN, SYDVKM. V dropped 5 bases and J dropped 5 bases, with 19 bases sitting between them. This CDR3 contains 15 residues. Full variable domain (missing parts from reference TRBV28 and TRBJ2-7): DVKVTQSSRYLVKRTGEKVFLECVQDMDHENMFWYRQDPGLGLRLIYFSYDVKMKEKGDIPEGYSVSREKKERFSLILESASTNQTSMYLCASSAWTDKSHEQYFGPGTRLTVT.

Here the CDR3 reads CASSQSGQRIYGYTF. CDR3 coding DNA: TGTGCCAGCAGCCAATCGGGACAGCGGATCTATGGCTACACCTTC. This chain connects TRBV7-9 to TRBJ1-2; TRBD1 aligns across 7 bases. The germline V gene encodes CDR1 SEHNR and CDR2 FQNEAQ (reference sequence). This CDR3 contains 15 residues. V lost 5 bases to trimming and J lost 4 bases; unmatched junction nucleotides: 10.

V and J are TRBV5-6 and TRBJ2-1; D is possibly TRBD1 (5 bases). The V gene lost 3 bases and the J gene lost 3 bases, with 19 bases spanning the gap. CDR3 length: 17 amino acids. Germline CDR1 is SGHDT and CDR2 is YYEEEE. The CDR3, as DNA: TGTGCCAGCAGCTGGGAATCGGGCCTAGGGGACTACAATGAGCAGTTCTTC. Its protein is CASSWESGLGDYNEQFF.

The CDR3 coding sequence is TGTGCCAGCAGCCCACAGGGAGGGGAGACCCAGTACTTC. Protein: CASSPQGGETQYF. The chain carries TRBV27 and TRBJ2-5; D perhaps matches TRBD2 (7 bases). This CDR3 is 13 amino acids long. Looked up from germline, CDR1 is MNHEY and CDR2 is SMNVEV (reference sequence). V was trimmed by 6 bases and J by 5 bases, leaving 13 bases between them.

The V gene is TRBV11-2, the J gene TRBJ2-1; 10 nucleotides align to TRBD1. V was pared by 1 base and J by 8 bases, with 8 bases of the junction left unmatched. The CDR3 consists of 16 residues. Germline CDR1 is SGHAT and CDR2 is FQNNGV. The CDR3 is CASSLVDRGRTHEQFF. In nucleotides, the CDR3 is TGTGCCAGCAGCTTAGTTGACAGGGGGCGCACCCATGAGCAGTTCTTC.

The chain is built from TRBV4-1 and TRBJ2-1; no clear D. Germline V gene sequence: CDR1 MGHRA, CDR2 YSYEKL. V was cut by 0 bases and J by 2 bases, with 8 bases left in between. The CDR3 length is 15 residues. CDR3 bases: TGCGCCAGCAGCCAAGAAGAAGGGACCTACAATGAGCAGTTCTTC. It specifies CASSQEEGTYNEQFF.

This clonotype has only a few counts. CDR3 nucleotide sequence: TGCAGTGCTAGGCCAGGGTGGTACCAAGAGACCCAGTACTTC. Amino acid sequence: CSARPGWYQETQYF. The rearrangement links TRBV20-1 to TRBJ2-5; D is possibly TRBD1 (5 bases). There are 14 residues in the CDR3. The V end lost 3 bases, the J end lost 0 bases, and 11 bases lay between the germline ends. The V gene's germline CDR1 is DFQATT and CDR2 SNEGSKA (reference sequence).

The genes are TRBV11-2 and TRBJ2-2; 10 positions agree with TRBD1. J lost 6 bases, V lost 4 bases, and 5 bases had no gene match. There are 15 residues in the CDR3. CDR1 is SGHAT and CDR2 is FQNNGV in the germline V gene. The CDR3 sequence: CASSSDRGTSGELFF. The CDR3 nucleotides are TGTGCCAGCAGCTCGGACAGGGGGACGTCCGGGGAGCTGTTTTTT.

This clonotype was counted only a few times. The rearrangement links TRBV24-1 to TRBJ2-1; D is ambiguous. From germline, CDR1 is KGHDR and CDR2 SFDVKD. The CDR3 is made up of 14 amino acids. Between the trimmed V and J ends, which lost 9 bases and 7 bases, there was a span of 18 bases. CDR3 nucleotides: TGTGCCACCTCCCGGGCGGAACCTCAGAATGAGCAGTTCTTC. Protein: CATSRAEPQNEQFF.

In its sample, this clonotype was seen a few times. V and J are TRBV28 and TRBJ2-3, with 7 bases identical to TRBD1. This CDR3 has 13 amino acids. Looked up from germline, CDR1 is MDHEN and CDR2 is SYDVKM. Trimming removed 5 bases from V and 3 bases from J; junction bases left unmatched: 2. Here the CDR3 DNA reads TGTGCCAGCAGTCCGGGACAGACAGATACGCAGTATTTT. Protein product: CASSPGQTDTQYF.